Given below is one T cell receptor (beta chain) in context. The antigen it recognizes is unknown. One base away there is no much larger clone; base qualities are not given. The meaning of the sample's treatment or condition label: allogeneic hematopoietic cell transplantation with graft depleted of TCRalphabeta T cells and CD19 B cells. The children who served as transplant recipients had been given grafts of TCRalphabeta/CD19-depleted allogeneic hematopoietic cells. This entry comes from a study of T-cell reconstitution after alpha-beta-depleted transplantation in children (dated by TCRdb to the mid-2010s). Background for the entire study: T-cell immune reconstitution after TCRalphabeta/CD19-depleted allogeneic hematopoietic cell transplantation in children was quantitatively tracked in the study by means of TCR repertoire profiling. What the authors observed across the whole study: About two months after transplant, the apparently early recovery of alphabetaT-cell counts reportedly depended on just several hundred clones that had expanded rapidly and came from non-depleted graft cells. Hyperexpanded clone frequencies declined over subsequent months; after one year, T-cell counts and TCRbeta diversity were mostly attributed to newly produced T cells. In some patients, high TCRbeta diversity at day 60 was attributed to recipient T cells and intrathymic progenitors that had survived conditioning.

Receptor amplification or capture employed PCR. Sequenced on an Illumina HiSeq 2500. Molecular barcoding was employed in the preparation of TCR libraries, with unique molecular identifiers being used to normalize TCRbeta repertoire quantification. TCRdb cleaned the public reads at Q25 with fastp, built clones with MiXCR and kept in-frame beta chains. A single entry per CDR3 protein holds the most common genes and DNA from its merged rows. In all, the sample holds about a million distinct CDR3 sequences, and about 26% of those were seen once. The ten largest clones capture over 25% of the sample. V is clipped by 6 bases and J by 2 bases, and the sequence between their germline boundaries is 10 bases long. The CDR3 contains 12 residues, cysteine and phenylalanine counted. The DNA shown is the 36-base CDR3, in frame from base 1. Looking up the germline V gene (reference sequence) yields CDR1 DFQATT and CDR2 SNEGSKA.

This clonotype was sampled from a boy less than two years old who had a stem cell transplant for SCID, so the T cells may come from the graft donor. The receptor chain draws on TRBV20-1 and TRBJ2-5, with no reliable assignment of the D segment. Sequenced material: PBMCs, mostly from graft donor cells, taken 360 days after TCRalphabeta/CD19-depleted stem cell transplant. The nucleotide sequence is given as TGCAGTGCCCAGCCCTTACAAGAGACCCAGTACTTC. Translated, this gives CSAQPLQETQYF.